These 28 T cell receptor beta chains were all obtained from the same sample, sequenced in a study of shared clonotypes between healthy human individuals. Naivety among CD8 cells was defined by CD45RO negativity and positive CCR7 selection, thereby excluding terminally differentiated effector memory CD45RA+ cells. Profiling relied on immunoSEQ multiplex PCR, and the TCRdb table lists in-frame clones only, not all of them. The sample contains around 560,000 clones, approximately 95% of which appear only once. The sequencing sample was made of naive CD8+ T cells sorted from blood. These receptors were taken from a woman in her 30s in good health.

The V call is TRBV27, the J call TRBJ2-7; D unresolved. V was pared by 2 bases and J by 2 bases, with 10 bases between. This CDR3 region has 14 residues. Germline V lookup: CDR1 MNHEY, CDR2 SMNVEV (reference sequence). The CDR3 DNA follows: TGTGCCAGCAGTTTACTGAGCAGCACCTACGAGCAGTACTTC. This sequence encodes CASSLLSSTYEQYF.

The V gene is TRBV2, the J gene TRBJ2-1; unclear D gene. Germline CDR1 is SNHLY and CDR2 is FYNNEI. V dropped 0 bases and J dropped 6 bases, with 6 bases sitting between them. The CDR3 contains 13 residues. The DNA of the CDR3 is TGTGCCAGCAGTGAAGCGCTTATCAATGAGCAGTTCTTC. Residues: CASSEALINEQFF.

The chain couples TRBV6-5 to TRBJ2-2; a possible D gene is TRBD2 (6 bases). V was cut by 11 bases and J by 0 bases, with 10 bases left in between. The germline V gene encodes CDR1 MNHEY and CDR2 SVGAGI. The CDR3 spans 13 residues. The CDR3 spells CACGAPNTGELFF. CDR3 nucleotides: TGTGCCTGCGGGGCCCCGAACACCGGGGAGCTGTTTTTT.

V is TRBV30 and J is TRBJ1-6; 8 bases agree with TRBD1. This CDR3 is built from 11 residues. The germline V gene encodes CDR1 GTSNPN and CDR2 SVGIG (reference sequence). V shed 8 bases and J 10 bases; nucleotides not matched to a gene: 4. This CDR3 is CAGGQGSPLHF. As DNA, the CDR3 is TGTGCCGGAGGACAGGGCTCACCCCTCCACTTT. Combining the CDR3 with reference TRBV30 and TRBJ1-6 gives the whole variable domain SQTIHQWPATLVQPVGSPLSLECTVEGTSNPNLYWYRQAAGRGLQLLFYSVGIGQISSEVPQNLSASRPQDRQFILSSKKLLLSDSGFYLCAGGQGSPLHFGNGTRLTVT.

V is TRBV7-3 and J is TRBJ2-1; D tentatively reads TRBD1 or TRBD2 (5 bases each). The CDR3 length is 15 residues. V was trimmed by 5 bases and J by 3 bases, leaving 14 bases between them. From germline, CDR1 is SGHTA and CDR2 FQGTGA. The CDR3 region is CASSLVGENYNEQFF. The CDR3 region has the DNA TGTGCCAGCAGCCTAGTGGGGGAGAACTACAATGAGCAGTTCTTC.

A single count supports this clone. The rearrangement uses TRBV6-1 and TRBJ2-2, with TRBD2 matching 8 bases. The CDR3 sequence is 15 residues long. Germline values: CDR1 MNHNS, CDR2 SASEGT. The V segment lost 5 bases and the J segment 3 bases; nucleotides outside the gene matches: 5. CDR3 sequence: CASSPTSEDTGELFF. The CDR3 DNA follows: TGTGCCAGCAGTCCGACTAGCGAGGACACCGGGGAGCTGTTTTTT.

This chain joins TRBV15 and TRBJ2-7, with D possibly being TRBD1 (5 bases). Trimming took off 1 base at V and 2 bases at J, with 12 bases between the two ends. Germline values: CDR1 LNHNV, CDR2 YYDKDF (reference sequence). The CDR3 contains 15 residues. This CDR3 is CATSRGRGAAYEQYF. In DNA, the CDR3 is TGTGCCACCAGCAGAGGAAGGGGTGCGGCCTACGAGCAGTACTTC.

This chain links TRBV27 with TRBJ2-1, with D hard to call. V was cut by 9 bases and J by 2 bases, with 14 bases left in between. Germline-derived CDR1 and CDR2 are MNHEY and SMNVEV (reference sequence). The CDR3 sequence is 14 residues long. DNA of the CDR3: TGTGCCAGTGCACGGGCCCACGCCTACAATGAGCAGTTCTTC. Translating gives CASARAHAYNEQFF.

The rearrangement links TRBV6-6 to TRBJ1-2, with TRBD1 matching over 8 bases. The CDR3 loop spans 14 amino acids. Germline V gives CDR1 MNHNY, CDR2 SVGAGI (reference sequence). Trimming at V came to 5 bases and at J to 6 bases, leaving 8 bases not matched to a gene. CDR3 DNA: TGTGCCAGCAGTCAAGCGACAGGGGTTGATGGCTACACCTTC. It specifies CASSQATGVDGYTF.

This chain links TRBV5-4 with TRBJ2-1, with TRBD2 identical over 7 bases. CDR3 length: 13 amino acids. CDR1 SGHNT and CDR2 YYREEE come from the germline V gene (reference sequence). The V segment lost 4 bases and the J segment 9 bases; nucleotides outside the gene matches: 7. CDR3: CASSPWSGTEQFF. The CDR3 bases are TGTGCCAGCAGCCCTTGGAGCGGGACTGAGCAGTTCTTC.

The chain couples TRBV2 to TRBJ2-1, with D hard to call. The CDR3 has 15 residues. Germline V gene data show CDR1 as SNHLY and CDR2 as FYNNEI. V was shortened by 6 bases and J by 0 bases, with 12 bases between the two germline ends. Here the CDR3 reads CASRRTDSSYNEQFF. DNA of the CDR3: TGTGCCAGCAGGCGGACGGATAGCTCCTACAATGAGCAGTTCTTC.

The chain recombines TRBV11-3 with TRBJ2-7; the match to TRBD1 covers 10 bases. Germline CDR1 SGHNT, CDR2 YENEEA. V gave up 1 base and J gave up 4 bases; unmatched junction bases: 4. This CDR3 contains 15 residues. CDR3 region: CASSLAPGQGYEQYF. For the CDR3, the DNA is TGTGCCAGCAGCTTAGCCCCGGGACAGGGGTACGAGCAGTACTTC.

The chain has TRBV5-4 and TRBJ2-1; D is unclear. This CDR3 region has 13 residues. Trimming shortened V by 4 bases and J by 8 bases, and 13 bases separated the two germline ends. Germline values: CDR1 SGHNT, CDR2 YYREEE (reference sequence). In DNA, the CDR3 is TGTGCCAGCAGCGGCCCTTCATTCGATGAGCAGTTCTTC. Protein product: CASSGPSFDEQFF.

The chain uses TRBV9 and TRBJ1-6, with TRBD1 matching over 7 bases. Trimming cost V 4 bases and J 8 bases; bases outside gene matches: 15. Germline values: CDR1 SGDLS, CDR2 YYNGEE. The CDR3 loop spans 17 amino acids. The DNA of the CDR3 is TGTGCCAGCAGCACACAACGGAGACAGGGAAAGGATTCACCCCTCCACTTT. This sequence encodes CASSTQRRQGKDSPLHF.

This chain links TRBV27 with TRBJ2-7; TRBD2 agrees at 8 bases. Germline V gives CDR1 MNHEY, CDR2 SMNVEV (reference sequence). V gave up 2 bases and J gave up 6 bases; unmatched junction bases: 9. The CDR3 totals 15 residues. CDR3 nucleotides: TGTGCCAGCAGTTTAGCGGGACTAGGAGGGGCCGAGCAGTACTTC. Translation: CASSLAGLGGAEQYF.

The chain uses TRBV14 and TRBJ1-1, with D uncertain. The germline V and J ends were trimmed by 2 bases and 2 bases, with 6 bases remaining between them. Germline loops: CDR1 SGHDN, CDR2 FVKESK. The CDR3 loop spans 13 amino acids. CDR3 region: CASSQTANTEAFF. The CDR3 DNA reads as TGTGCCAGCAGCCAAACAGCTAACACTGAAGCTTTCTTT.

The chain uses TRBV7-9 and TRBJ2-1; 8 bases fit TRBD1. The V and J ends lost 4 bases and 11 bases, in that order; junction bases with no gene match: 13. Germline V gives CDR1 SEHNR, CDR2 FQNEAQ (reference sequence). The CDR3 covers 15 residues. CDR3 region: CASSSPGGADQKQFF. The CDR3 DNA reads TGTGCCAGCAGCTCTCCAGGGGGCGCAGACCAAAAGCAGTTCTTC.

This chain links TRBV27 with TRBJ2-2; 9 nucleotides line up with TRBD2. Trimming at V came to 7 bases and at J to 6 bases, leaving 12 bases not matched to a gene. Germline CDR1 reads MNHEY; CDR2 reads SMNVEV (reference sequence). The CDR3 extends over 16 amino acids. The CDR3 nucleotides read TGTGCCAGCACCAGTACCGTAGCGGGAGTTGCCGGGGAGCTGTTTTTT. Translation gives CASTSTVAGVAGELFF.

This clone was recorded only once. The genes are TRBV7-9 and TRBJ2-1, with 10 bases lining up with TRBD2. The CDR3 has 15 amino acids. The germline gives CDR1 SEHNR, CDR2 FQNEAQ (reference sequence). V lost 5 bases to trimming and J lost 10 bases; unmatched junction nucleotides: 11. The CDR3 region is CASSTLAGKLEEQFF. The CDR3 DNA reads as TGTGCCAGCAGCACACTAGCGGGAAAATTGGAGGAGCAGTTCTTC.

This chain connects TRBV20-1 to TRBJ2-1; D not certain. The CDR3 runs 10 residues. Germline CDR1 and CDR2: DFQATT and SNEGSKA (reference sequence). V was trimmed by 3 bases and J by 8 bases, leaving 5 bases between them. The CDR3 loop reads CSARTYEQFF. CDR3 coding DNA: TGCAGTGCTAGGACGTATGAGCAGTTCTTC.

A single count supports this clone. This specimen includes other DNA sequences encoding the same CDR3. The gene calls are TRBV27 and TRBJ2-2; D uncertain. Germline-derived CDR1 and CDR2 are MNHEY and SMNVEV (reference sequence). The CDR3 is 16 residues long. V gave up 0 bases and J gave up 0 bases, with 8 bases separating them. CDR3 residues: CASSLSAGANTGELFF. The CDR3 DNA is TGTGCCAGCAGTTTATCTGCAGGAGCGAACACCGGGGAGCTGTTTTTT.

The sample holds one count of this clone. The chain uses TRBV27 and TRBJ2-3; 7 bases are shared with TRBD1. The J segment lost 6 bases and the V segment lost 2 bases, leaving 2 bases of the junction unmatched. The V gene's germline CDR1 is MNHEY and CDR2 SMNVEV (reference sequence). CDR3 length equals 13 residues. The CDR3 nucleotides are TGTGCCAGCAGTTTAGACAGGGCCGATACGCAGTATTTT. Translated, it gives CASSLDRADTQYF.

The chain uses TRBV27 and TRBJ1-2, with 7 bases identical to TRBD1. Germline-derived CDR1 and CDR2 are MNHEY and SMNVEV (reference sequence). Trimming removed 0 bases from V and 4 bases from J; junction bases left unmatched: 5. The CDR3 consists of 15 residues. CDR3 loop: CASSLSGTVRYGYTF. The CDR3 nucleotides are TGTGCCAGCAGTTTATCAGGGACAGTACGCTATGGCTACACCTTC.

This clone was seen just once. The rearrangement joins TRBV5-4 to TRBJ2-7; 8 bases match TRBD2. J lost 2 bases, V lost 3 bases, and 7 bases had no gene match. Germline values: CDR1 SGHNT, CDR2 YYREEE (reference sequence). This CDR3 is built from 15 residues. The CDR3 here is CASSYGLAPTYEQYF. The CDR3 DNA follows: TGTGCCAGCAGCTACGGACTAGCTCCTACCTACGAGCAGTACTTC.

V is TRBV27 and J is TRBJ2-5; D is uncertain. This CDR3 comprises 13 residues. The V gene lost 3 bases and the J gene lost 2 bases, with 7 bases spanning the gap. Germline V lookup: CDR1 MNHEY, CDR2 SMNVEV (reference sequence). CDR3 in amino acids: CASSFLGQETQYF. The CDR3 bases are TGTGCCAGCAGTTTCTTGGGACAAGAGACCCAGTACTTC.

The chain links TRBV30 to TRBJ1-1; D perhaps matches TRBD1 (5 bases). The CDR3 loop spans 14 amino acids. Trimming pared 1 base from V and 1 base from J, leaving 10 bases between. Germline loops: CDR1 GTSNPN, CDR2 SVGIG (reference sequence). This CDR3 reads CAWSGGVPNTEAFF. CDR3 DNA: TGTGCCTGGAGTGGGGGGGTCCCGAACACTGAAGCTTTCTTT.

The genes are TRBV30 and TRBJ1-2, with D maybe TRBD1 (6 bases). Trimming left V 2 bases short and J 8 bases short, with 27 bases between. This CDR3 has 17 residues. The V gene's germline CDR1 is GTSNPN and CDR2 SVGIG (reference sequence). The CDR3 DNA reads as TGTGCCTGGAGTATATTGAACCCGGGACAAGGCGTCGAGGGCTACACCTTC. It specifies CAWSILNPGQGVEGYTF.

The rearrangement links TRBV29-1 to TRBJ2-7, with D possibly being TRBD2 (6 bases). The CDR3 is made up of 14 amino acids. The germline gives CDR1 SQVTM, CDR2 ANQGSEA. The V end lost 6 bases, the J end lost 4 bases, and 19 bases lay between the germline ends. DNA for the CDR3: TGCAGCGTCGGTACAGGAGAAGGAGGGTACGAGCAGTACTTC. This encodes CSVGTGEGGYEQYF.